One T cell receptor (beta chain) is described in this entry. The target antigen is unknown. CDR1 and CDR2 from the germline V gene are MNHEY and SVGEGT. The CDR3 spans 13 residues. V gave up 2 bases and J gave up 10 bases, with 13 bases separating them. This sample was taken from a study of T-cell reconstitution after alpha-beta-depleted transplantation in children. General study points: It was surviving recipient T cells and thymic progenitors that gave some patients high TCRbeta diversity at day 60. Newly made T cells mostly supplied T-cell counts and diversity one year after transplant. The study reportedly traced alpha-beta T cells about two months after transplant to several hundred expanded graft clones.

During its preparation, the TCRbeta library received unique molecular identifiers. TCRdb called the PCR reads again in MiXCR, with one record for every CDR3 protein. The repertoire consists of roughly 490,000 distinct CDR3 sequences, with over 9.5% occurring once and the leading ten covering around 13%. The genes are TRBV6-2 or TRBV6-3 and TRBJ2-3; TRBD1 might be the D (5 bases). The source is a female patient aged 2-15 years who had a stem cell transplant for aplastic anemia, so the T cells may come from the graft donor. The sequencing used PBMCs, mostly from graft donor cells, collected 180 days after TCRalphabeta/CD19-depleted stem cell transplant. CDR3 nucleotides: TGTGCCAGCAGTTACCAGGGCGGCCCGGCGCAGTATTTT. Protein: CASSYQGGPAQYF.